One and the same sample provided the 2 T cell receptor beta chains below, sequenced in a study of shared clonotypes between healthy human individuals. Naive CD8 cells, CD45RO-negative and positively selected for CCR7, excluded terminally differentiated effector memory CD45RA+ cells. Repertoires were generated with immunoSEQ multiplex PCR, while TCRdb's copy carries only in-frame clones and drops some. The sample includes about 2.1 million clones, approximately 92% of them seen just once. The source material was naive CD8+ T cells from PBMCs. The source is a man aged 18 to 30 in good health. Some clones in this sample may be carry-over from other donors' samples.

The CDR3 sequence: CASPRGNEQFF. DNA of the CDR3: TGTGCCAGCCCTCGAGGCAATGAGCAGTTCTTC. The V and J genes are TRBV2 and TRBJ2-1; D remains unclear. The CDR3 is made up of 11 amino acids. The ends were cut back, 8 bases at V and 6 bases at J, with 8 bases in the middle. Germline loops: CDR1 SNHLY, CDR2 FYNNEI.

V usage is TRBV6-4 and J usage is TRBJ2-1, with no clear D. V was cut by 4 bases and J by 9 bases, with 13 bases left in between. Germline V gene lookup returns CDR1 MRHNA and CDR2 SNTAGT. The CDR3 length is 13 residues. CDR3 region: CASSVGPAVEQFF. The CDR3 DNA is TGTGCCAGCAGTGTTGGACCGGCGGTTGAGCAGTTCTTC.